This TCR beta chain was retrieved from a study of T cells in Graves' hyperthyroidism and ophthalmopathy. Researchers amplified the TCR beta CDR3 regions from RNA transcripts. When the TCR CDR3 underwent first-round RT-PCR, the HTBI primer set was used. TCRdb reprocessed the multiplex PCR reads via MiXCR and lists one record per CDR3 protein. There are fewer than 500,000 distinct CDR3 sequences in the sample; about 14% occur only once, and about 13% lies in the top ten. Germline CDR1 reads SGHNT; CDR2 reads YENEEA. Trimming removed 2 bases from V and 6 bases from J; junction bases left unmatched: 3. The CDR3 runs 15 residues. This clonotype was observed many times.

The TCR originated in a man aged 18 to 30 with Graves' ophthalmopathy. What was sequenced was blood. The chain couples TRBV11-3 to TRBJ1-4; 10 bases match TRBD1. The CDR3 DNA sequence: TGTGCCAGCAGCTTACGTGGACAGGGGGATGAAAAACTGTTTTTT. Residues: CASSLRGQGDEKLFF.